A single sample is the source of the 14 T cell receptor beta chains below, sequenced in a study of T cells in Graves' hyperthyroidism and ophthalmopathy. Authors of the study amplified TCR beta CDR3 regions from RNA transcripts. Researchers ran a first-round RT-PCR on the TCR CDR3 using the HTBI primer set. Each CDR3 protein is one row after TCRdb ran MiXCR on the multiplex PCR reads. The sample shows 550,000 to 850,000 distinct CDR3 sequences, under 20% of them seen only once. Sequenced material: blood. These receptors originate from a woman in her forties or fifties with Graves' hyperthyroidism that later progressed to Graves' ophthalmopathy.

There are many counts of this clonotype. For the CDR3, the DNA is TGTGCCAGCAGTGGGATCCCAGACTCCTATAATTCACCCCTCCACTTT. Its translation: CASSGIPDSYNSPLHF. The chain recombines TRBV2 with TRBJ1-6; D is unclear. CDR1 is SNHLY, CDR2 FYNNEI, per germline. The CDR3 length is 16 residues. Trimming cost V 4 bases and J 0 bases, with 10 bases left between them.

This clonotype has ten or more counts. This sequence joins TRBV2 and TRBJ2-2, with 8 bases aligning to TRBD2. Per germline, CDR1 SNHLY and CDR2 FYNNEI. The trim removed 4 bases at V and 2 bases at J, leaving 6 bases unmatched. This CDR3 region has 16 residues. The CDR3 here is CASSAAGGSNTGELFF. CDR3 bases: TGTGCCAGCAGTGCGGCGGGGGGCAGTAACACCGGGGAGCTGTTTTTT.

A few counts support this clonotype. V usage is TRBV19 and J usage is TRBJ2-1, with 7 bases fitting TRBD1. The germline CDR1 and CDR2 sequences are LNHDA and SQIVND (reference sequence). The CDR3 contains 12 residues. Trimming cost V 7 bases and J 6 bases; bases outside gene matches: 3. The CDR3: CASTTGANEQFF. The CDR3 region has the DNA TGTGCCAGTACCACAGGGGCCAATGAGCAGTTCTTC.

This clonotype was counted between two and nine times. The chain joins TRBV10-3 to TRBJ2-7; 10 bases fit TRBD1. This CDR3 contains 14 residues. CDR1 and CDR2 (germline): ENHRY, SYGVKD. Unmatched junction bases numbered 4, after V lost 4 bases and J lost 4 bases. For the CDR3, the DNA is TGTGCCATCAGTGGGGACAGGGGCCATTACGAGCAGTACTTC. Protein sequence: CAISGDRGHYEQYF.

Written as DNA, the CDR3 is TGTGCCAGCAGCCAGAGGGACAGGCCTAATGAAAAACTGTTTTTT. Amino acids: CASSQRDRPNEKLFF. The rearrangement joins TRBV7-9 to TRBJ1-4; 8 positions match TRBD1. After removal of 5 bases from V and 3 bases from J, the junction contained 5 bases not matched to a gene. Germline CDR1 reads SEHNR; CDR2 reads FQNEAQ (reference sequence). There are 15 residues in the CDR3.

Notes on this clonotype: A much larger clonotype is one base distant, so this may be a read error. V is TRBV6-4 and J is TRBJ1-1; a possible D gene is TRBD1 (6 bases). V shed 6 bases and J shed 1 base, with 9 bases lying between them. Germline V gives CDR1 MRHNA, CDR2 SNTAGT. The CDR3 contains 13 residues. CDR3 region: CASRMTGNTEAFF. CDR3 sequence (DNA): TGTGCCAGCAGGATGACAGGGAACACTGAAGCTTTCTTT.

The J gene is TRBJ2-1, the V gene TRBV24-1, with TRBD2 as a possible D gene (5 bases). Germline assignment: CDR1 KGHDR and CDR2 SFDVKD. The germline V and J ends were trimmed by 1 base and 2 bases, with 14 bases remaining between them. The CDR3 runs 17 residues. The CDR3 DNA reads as TGTGCCACCAGTGATTTATCCTGGCGAGGGCCCTACAATGAGCAGTTCTTC. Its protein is CATSDLSWRGPYNEQFF.

The CDR3 spells CASSSGSQAFF. In DNA, the CDR3 is TGTGCCAGCAGTTCGGGGAGTCAAGCTTTCTTT. The V and J genes are TRBV12-3 or TRBV12-4 and TRBJ1-1; unclear D gene. Between the trimmed V and J ends, which lost 4 bases and 9 bases, there was a span of 9 bases. The CDR3 spans 11 residues.

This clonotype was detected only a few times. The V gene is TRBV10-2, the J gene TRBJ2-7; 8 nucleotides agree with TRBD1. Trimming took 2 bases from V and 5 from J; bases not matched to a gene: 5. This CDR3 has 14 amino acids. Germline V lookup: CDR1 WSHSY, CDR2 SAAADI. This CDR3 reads CASSERTGTNEQYF. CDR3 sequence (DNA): TGCGCCAGCAGTGAGAGGACAGGGACGAACGAGCAGTACTTC.

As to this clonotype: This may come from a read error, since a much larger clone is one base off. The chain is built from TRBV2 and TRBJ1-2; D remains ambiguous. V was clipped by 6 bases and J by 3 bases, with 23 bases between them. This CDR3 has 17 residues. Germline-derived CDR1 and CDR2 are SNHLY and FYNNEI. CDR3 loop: CASREFSRSGFYYGYTF. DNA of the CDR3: TGTGCCAGCAGAGAATTCTCTCGTAGCGGGTTCTACTATGGCTACACCTTC.

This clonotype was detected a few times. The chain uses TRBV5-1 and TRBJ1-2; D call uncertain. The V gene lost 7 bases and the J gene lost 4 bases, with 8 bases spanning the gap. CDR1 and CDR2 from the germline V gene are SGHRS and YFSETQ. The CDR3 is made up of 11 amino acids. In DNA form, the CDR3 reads TGCGCCAGCGAGGACGGCTATGGCTACACCTTC. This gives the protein CASEDGYGYTF.

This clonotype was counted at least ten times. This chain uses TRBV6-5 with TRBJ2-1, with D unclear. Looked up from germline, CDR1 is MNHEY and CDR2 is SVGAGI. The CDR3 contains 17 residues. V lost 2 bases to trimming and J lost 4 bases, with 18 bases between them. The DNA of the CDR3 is TGTGCCAGCAGTTACAGGGCGGAAGGATTCATGTACAATGAGCAGTTCTTC. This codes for CASSYRAEGFMYNEQFF.

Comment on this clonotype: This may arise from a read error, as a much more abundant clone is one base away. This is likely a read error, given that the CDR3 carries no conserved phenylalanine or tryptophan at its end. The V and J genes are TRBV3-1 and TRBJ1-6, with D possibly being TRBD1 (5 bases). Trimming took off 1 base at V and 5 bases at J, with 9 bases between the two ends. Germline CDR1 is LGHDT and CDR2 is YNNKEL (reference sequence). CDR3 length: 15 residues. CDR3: CASSQVRGDNSPLHL. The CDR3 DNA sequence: TGTGCCAGCAGCCAAGTCCGAGGGGATAATTCACCCCTCCACCTT.

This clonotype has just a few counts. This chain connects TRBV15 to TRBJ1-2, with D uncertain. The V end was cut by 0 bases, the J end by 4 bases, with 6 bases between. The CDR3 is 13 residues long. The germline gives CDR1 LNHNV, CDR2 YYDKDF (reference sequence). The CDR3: CATSRDLIYGYTF. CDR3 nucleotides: TGTGCCACCAGCAGAGATTTGATCTATGGCTACACCTTC.